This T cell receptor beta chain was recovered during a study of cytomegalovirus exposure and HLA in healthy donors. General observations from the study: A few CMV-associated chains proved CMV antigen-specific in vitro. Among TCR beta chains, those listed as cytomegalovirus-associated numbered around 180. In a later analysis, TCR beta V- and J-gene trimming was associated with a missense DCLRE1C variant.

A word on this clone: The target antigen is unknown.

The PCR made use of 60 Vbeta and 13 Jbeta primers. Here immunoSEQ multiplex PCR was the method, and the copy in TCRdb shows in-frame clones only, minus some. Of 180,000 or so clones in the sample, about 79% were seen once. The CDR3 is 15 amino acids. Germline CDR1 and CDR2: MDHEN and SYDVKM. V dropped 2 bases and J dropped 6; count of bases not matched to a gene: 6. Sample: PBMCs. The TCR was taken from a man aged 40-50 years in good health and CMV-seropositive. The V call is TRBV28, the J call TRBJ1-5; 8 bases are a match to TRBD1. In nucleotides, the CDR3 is TGTGCCAGCAGTTTACCTTCGACAGGGGCTCAGCCCCAGCATTTT. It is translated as CASSLPSTGAQPQHF. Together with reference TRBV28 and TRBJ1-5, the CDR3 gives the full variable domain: DVKVTQSSRYLVKRTGEKVFLECVQDMDHENMFWYRQDPGLGLRLIYFSYDVKMKEKGDIPEGYSVSREKKERFSLILESASTNQTSMYLCASSLPSTGAQPQHFGDGTRLSIL.